Shown below are 30 T cell receptor beta chains from a single sample sequenced in a study of response to subunit inactivated influenza vaccine. Via MiXCR, TCRdb re-called the RT-PCR reads, giving one row per CDR3 protein. Of 500,000 to 550,000 distinct CDR3 sequences in the sample, 7.2% were seen once. The input for sequencing was PBMCs from blood, taken less than 30 months after vaccination. These TCRs come from a man aged 50-75 years who received an inactivated influenza vaccine.

This clonotype was seen a few times. The rearrangement links TRBV10-3 to TRBJ2-7, with 10 bases that match TRBD2. The CDR3 is 13 amino acids. CDR1 is ENHRY, CDR2 SYGVKD, per germline. J lost 2 bases, V lost 11 bases, and 6 bases had no gene match. CDR3 in DNA: TGTGCCGCTACTAGCGGGGTTGCCTACGAGCAGTACTTC. Protein product: CAATSGVAYEQYF.

This clonotype came up many times. The J gene is TRBJ2-1, the V gene TRBV7-3; 9 bases map to TRBD1. The CDR3 contains 18 residues. The germline CDR1 and CDR2 sequences are SGHTA and FQGTGA. Germline trimming cut 0 bases from V and 2 bases from J; bases unmatched to any gene: 8. The CDR3 DNA sequence: TGTGCCAGCAGCTTAACGGGGTTTGGGGACAGGGCCTACAATGAGCAGTTCTTC. The encoded protein is CASSLTGFGDRAYNEQFF.

This clonotype was found a few times. The chain couples TRBV25-1 to TRBJ1-2; 7 nucleotides line up with TRBD1. The CDR3 spans 12 residues. Germline assignment: CDR1 MGHDK and CDR2 SYGVNS. V dropped 7 bases and J dropped 8; count of bases not matched to a gene: 7. The CDR3 sequence is CASTTGTGGYTF. The CDR3 DNA sequence: TGTGCCAGCACGACAGGGACCGGAGGCTACACCTTC.

This clonotype appeared many times. V usage is TRBV5-1 and J usage is TRBJ2-7; weak D call: TRBD1 (6 bases). V lost 0 bases and J lost 3, with 10 bases in between. There are 14 residues in the CDR3. Germline V gene lookup returns CDR1 SGHRS and CDR2 YFSETQ. For the CDR3, the DNA is TGCGCCAGCAGCTTGGTAGGACAGAACTACGAGCAGTACTTC. It encodes CASSLVGQNYEQYF.

The CDR3 spells CASSLQGWGQETQYF. CDR3 DNA: TGCGCCAGCAGCTTACAGGGATGGGGGCAAGAGACCCAGTACTTC. The chain employs TRBV5-1 and TRBJ2-5; maybe TRBD1 (6 bases). The CDR3 is 15 residues long. Trimming pared 2 bases from V and 2 bases from J, leaving 13 bases between. CDR1 and CDR2 from the germline V gene are SGHRS and YFSETQ.

There are a few counts of this clonotype. The chain couples TRBV29-1 to TRBJ2-3; D unresolved. V shed 3 bases and J shed 2 bases, with 15 bases lying between them. Germline V CDR1 and CDR2: SQVTM, ANQGSEA. The CDR3 length is 15 residues. CDR3 nucleotides: TGCAGCGTTGATTTAGGCCTAGTACCCACAGATACGCAGTATTTT. Translated: CSVDLGLVPTDTQYF.

A word on this clonotype: The junction shows a germline mismatch at one end, possibly a read error. The chain couples TRBV7-2 to TRBJ2-5, with D perhaps matching TRBD2 (6 bases). This CDR3 region has 14 residues. Germline CDR1 SGHTA, CDR2 FQGNSA. The CDR3 protein is CASSLSQPSDLGEF. DNA of the CDR3: TGTGCCAGCAGCTTATCCCAACCTAGCGATTTGGGTGAATTC.

The chain uses TRBV20-1 and TRBJ2-7; 8 bases are a match to TRBD2. The junction had 12 bases not matched to a gene; V was cut back by 6 bases and J by 2 bases. The CDR3 has 15 amino acids. Germline CDR1 and CDR2: DFQATT and SNEGSKA (reference sequence). This CDR3 reads CSATEEVAGPYEQYF. The CDR3 DNA is TGCAGTGCCACCGAGGAGGTAGCGGGACCCTACGAGCAGTACTTC.

This rearrangement joins TRBV5-5 to TRBJ2-2, with D hard to call. In germline, CDR1 is SGHKS, CDR2 YYEKEE (reference sequence). The CDR3 runs to 14 residues. V lost 4 bases, J lost 0 bases, and 7 bases lay in between. In nucleotides, the CDR3 is TGTGCCAGCAGCCGAGAGGCGAACACCGGGGAGCTGTTTTTT. Translation gives CASSREANTGELFF.

V and J are TRBV20-1 and TRBJ1-4, with TRBD1 as a possible D gene (5 bases). The germline CDR1 and CDR2 sequences are DFQATT and SNEGSKA (reference sequence). The CDR3 covers 14 residues. The V end was cut by 0 bases, the J end by 6 bases, with 11 bases between. The CDR3: CSAREGVRDEKLFF. The CDR3 coding sequence is TGCAGTGCTAGAGAGGGGGTGAGAGATGAAAAACTGTTTTTT.

Many counts were recorded for this clonotype. This rearrangement joins TRBV7-3 to TRBJ2-3, with 9 positions matching TRBD1. This CDR3 is built from 15 residues. CDR1 and CDR2 from the germline V gene are SGHTA and FQGTGA. Losses at the gene ends were 5 bases for V and 1 base for J; bases not matched to a gene: 4. CDR3 DNA sequence: TGTGCCAGCAGCGTCTACAGGGGGCGCACAGATACGCAGTATTTT. Amino acid sequence: CASSVYRGRTDTQYF.

This clonotype was counted between two and nine times. The rearrangement links TRBV28 to TRBJ2-3; TRBD2 matches 11 bases. Trimming cost V 6 bases and J 8 bases; bases outside gene matches: 4. CDR3 length: 13 residues. Germline V gives CDR1 MDHEN, CDR2 SYDVKM. The CDR3 region has the DNA TGTGCCAGCAGCAACCTAGCGGGGGGTACGCAGTATTTT. This gives the protein CASSNLAGGTQYF.

V is TRBV12-3 or TRBV12-4 and J is TRBJ1-2; possibly TRBD1 for D (6 bases). Between the trimmed V and J ends, which lost 1 base and 1 base, there was a span of 13 bases. This CDR3 spans 16 amino acids. CDR3 in DNA: TGTGCCAGCAGTTTAGGGGGGGGCTCTCTTAACTATGGCTACACCTTC. Its translation is CASSLGGGSLNYGYTF.

The table lists this clonotype with a few counts. The chain recombines TRBV11-2 with TRBJ2-5; D unclear. The germline V and J ends were trimmed by 1 base and 4 bases, with 10 bases remaining between them. The CDR3 is made up of 14 amino acids. From germline, CDR1 is SGHAT and CDR2 FQNNGV. For the CDR3, the DNA is TGTGCCAGCAGCTTAGCCCCTGGACGAGAGACCCAGTACTTC. Its translation: CASSLAPGRETQYF.

The chain is built from TRBV2 and TRBJ2-7; D call uncertain. Trimming took 3 bases from V and 2 from J, leaving 11 bases between them. Germline lookup yields CDR1 SNHLY and CDR2 FYNNEI. The CDR3 has 14 residues. This CDR3 reads CASSDSQLPYEQYF. The CDR3 bases are TGTGCCAGCAGTGACAGCCAGTTGCCCTACGAGCAGTACTTC.

The chain joins TRBV24-1 to TRBJ1-2, with D possibly being TRBD1 (5 bases). Trimming took 3 bases from V and 8 from J, leaving 12 bases between them. Germline lookup yields CDR1 KGHDR and CDR2 SFDVKD. This CDR3 is 13 amino acids long. CDR3 in amino acids: CATSDGQGRGYTF. The CDR3 region has the DNA TGTGCCACCAGTGATGGGCAGGGCAGGGGCTACACCTTC.

This clonotype showed up many times. The rearrangement joins TRBV12-3 or TRBV12-4 to TRBJ2-7; no clear D. V lost 1 base, J lost 2 bases, and 9 bases lay in between. This CDR3 is 14 amino acids long. The CDR3 spells CASSLGTQTYEQYF. In nucleotides, the CDR3 is TGTGCCAGCAGTTTAGGAACTCAGACCTACGAGCAGTACTTC.

This clonotype occurred many times. The chain has TRBV11-2 and TRBJ2-5, with a weak D call TRBD1 (6 bases). The CDR3 runs 15 residues. Per germline, CDR1 SGHAT and CDR2 FQNNGV. Trimming removed 3 bases at V and 4 bases at J, with 15 bases between. The CDR3 here is CASSLVGALAETQYF. The CDR3 bases are TGTGCCAGCAGCTTGGTGGGGGCGTTGGCAGAGACCCAGTACTTC.

This clonotype was seen a few times. This chain links TRBV6-2 or TRBV6-3 with TRBJ2-7, with 7 bases matching TRBD1. This CDR3 contains 14 residues. V lost 6 bases to trimming and J lost 6 bases; unmatched junction nucleotides: 11. Germline-derived CDR1 and CDR2 are MNHEY and SVGEGT. The CDR3 is CASRGGAVFSEQYF. The CDR3 DNA reads TGTGCCAGCAGAGGGGGCGCCGTTTTTTCCGAGCAGTACTTC.

This clonotype was picked up many times. The V call is TRBV7-9, the J call TRBJ1-5, with TRBD1 matching over 10 bases. This CDR3 spans 16 amino acids. Germline loops: CDR1 SEHNR, CDR2 FQNEAQ (reference sequence). V dropped 3 bases and J dropped 4; count of bases not matched to a gene: 6. In DNA form, the CDR3 reads TGTGCCAGCAGCTTCGGGGACAGGGGACGGAATCAGCCCCAGCATTTT. This gives the protein CASSFGDRGRNQPQHF.

This clonotype was observed a few times. The chain has TRBV6-1 and TRBJ2-7, with D perhaps matching TRBD1 (5 bases). Germline V gene sequence: CDR1 MNHNS, CDR2 SASEGT. Trimming pared 2 bases from V and 4 bases from J, leaving 15 bases between. The CDR3 runs to 15 residues. CDR3 region: CASSEIKGKGYEQYF. CDR3 nucleotides: TGTGCCAGCAGTGAAATTAAGGGGAAAGGGTACGAGCAGTACTTC.

The chain combines TRBV6-5 with TRBJ1-3; tentative D call: TRBD1 (6 bases). There are 15 residues in the CDR3. The V gene's germline CDR1 is MNHEY and CDR2 SVGAGI. Trimming removed 0 bases at V and 1 base at J, with 7 bases between. Written as DNA, the CDR3 is TGTGCCAGCAGTTACTCAACAGGGTCTGGAAACACCATATATTTT. Protein product: CASSYSTGSGNTIYF.

This clonotype was detected only a few times. The V gene is TRBV29-1, the J gene TRBJ2-7; 7 nucleotides agree with TRBD1. This CDR3 spans 12 amino acids. Germline values: CDR1 SQVTM, CDR2 ANQGSEA. Germline trimming cut 5 bases from V and 2 bases from J; bases unmatched to any gene: 3. CDR3 nucleotides: TGCAGCGTTAAGACAGGGCCCTACGAGCAGTACTTC. Translated, it gives CSVKTGPYEQYF.

This clonotype was seen more than once but under ten times. V gene TRBV7-9 combines with J gene TRBJ2-3; 7 bases agree with TRBD2. The length of the CDR3 is 15 residues. Germline V CDR1 and CDR2: SEHNR, FQNEAQ (reference sequence). J was trimmed by 5 bases and V by 5 bases; bases with no gene match: 10. This CDR3 reads CASSRHIGEGDTQYF. The CDR3 DNA reads as TGTGCCAGCAGCCGCCACATTGGGGAGGGAGATACGCAGTATTTT.

This clonotype was counted a few times. The gene calls are TRBV11-2 and TRBJ2-5; D is perhaps TRBD1 (6 bases). The V gene lost 4 bases and the J gene lost 2 bases, with 14 bases spanning the gap. Germline CDR1 reads SGHAT; CDR2 reads FQNNGV. The CDR3 sequence is 15 residues long. This chain's CDR3 is CASSSLRTAQETQYF. CDR3 coding DNA: TGTGCCAGCAGCTCTCTCCGGACAGCTCAAGAGACCCAGTACTTC.

The chain has TRBV2 and TRBJ2-1; D is undetermined. The CDR3 covers 15 residues. CDR1 and CDR2 from the germline V gene are SNHLY and FYNNEI. V gave up 2 bases and J gave up 0 bases, with 8 bases separating them. CDR3 in DNA: TGTGCCAGCAGTGAATTGGTAGGCTCCTACAATGAGCAGTTCTTC. Translated: CASSELVGSYNEQFF.

This clonotype was counted many times. The rearrangement joins TRBV20-1 to TRBJ2-4, with unresolved D. Germline assignment: CDR1 DFQATT and CDR2 SNEGSKA (reference sequence). The CDR3 extends over 14 amino acids. The V gene lost 4 bases and the J gene lost 0 bases, with 10 bases spanning the gap. DNA for the CDR3: TGCAGTGCTAACCGTATACTAGCCAAAAACATTCAGTACTTC. Translating gives CSANRILAKNIQYF.

This clonotype turned up a few times. The chain couples TRBV6-2 or TRBV6-3 to TRBJ2-5; the D call may be TRBD1 or TRBD2 (6 bases each). Trimming stripped 2 bases from V and 5 bases from J, with 12 bases between. Germline V gene sequence: CDR1 MNHEY, CDR2 SVGEGT. This CDR3 region has 14 residues. The CDR3 DNA sequence: TGTGCCAGCAGTTACCCGGGGGCGTGGGAGACCCAGTACTTC. This codes for CASSYPGAWETQYF.

This clonotype appeared a few times. The J gene is TRBJ2-7, the V gene TRBV14; possibly TRBD2 for D (5 bases). The V and J ends lost 4 bases and 5 bases respectively, with 18 bases between them. CDR1 is SGHDN and CDR2 is FVKESK in the germline V gene. This CDR3 has 15 residues. The CDR3 nucleotides read TGTGCCAGCAGCCTGAGCGGAGGATACGAGGACGAGCAGTACTTC. Its protein product is CASSLSGGYEDEQYF.

This chain links TRBV10-3 with TRBJ2-5, with D perhaps TRBD2 (5 bases). V dropped 4 bases and J dropped 2 bases, with 8 bases sitting between them. The CDR3 covers 13 residues. Germline V gives CDR1 ENHRY, CDR2 SYGVKD. CDR3 region: CAISGGLQETQYF. The CDR3 DNA reads TGTGCCATCAGTGGAGGGTTACAAGAGACCCAGTACTTC.